This TCR beta chain emerged from a study of cytomegalovirus exposure and HLA in healthy donors (dated by TCRdb to 2016 to 2017). A note on the overall study: According to a later analysis, one platform produced both the 100 to 150 validation repertoires and the 550 to 800 repertoires of the first cohort. High-throughput TCR immunosequencing, statistical association of individual TCRs with disease status, and machine learning were combined to predict cytomegalovirus infection status. A separate validation cohort of more than 100 different subjects was used in addition to the roughly 670-subject first cohort. The study was designed to test whether signatures of past pathogen exposure could be identified by cataloging public T cell receptors.

Donors formed part of the validation cohort, which comprised over a hundred subjects and was distinct from the first cohort of under 750 subjects. Turning to this clone: The clone's antigen remains unknown. No base qualities exist here, and no much larger clone lies one base off it.

The protocol used for the library was the immunoSEQ multiplex PCR assay. The source study handled its data this way. A statistical classification framework was developed to diagnose cytomegalovirus status using the catalog of TCR beta chain sequences. The immuneACCESS repertoire file appears here via TCRdb, limited to in-frame rearrangements. These files lack a portion of the clones; in checked studies, under half of the deficit traces to unresolved V genes, and the cause of the others is not known. D and trimming were read from the DNA, whereas the V and J calls and clone size are those reported in that table. This sample comprises 100,000 or so clones, about 90% of them detected only once. Less than 7.5% of the sample lies in the top ten. What the work shows at the level of the full study, not this receptor alone: Cytomegalovirus status was reported to be diagnosed by the classifier with high specificity and sensitivity in both the original and validation cohorts. Of the cluster scores, approximately 94% were above 0 in a later analysis, which found that TCRs clustered in the first cohort also tended to co-occur in the 120 validation repertoires. A few of the identified cytomegalovirus-associated TCR beta chains were confirmed in vitro to be specific for cytomegalovirus antigens. In the study, around 160 TCR beta chains were listed as associated with cytomegalovirus. Most TCR sequences were observed very rarely across donors, whereas some public TCRs were present in many individuals. A later analysis had no HLA typing for the validation cohort, so co-occurrence there was scored across all 120 repertoires. The authors suggested that the approach could potentially be generalized to other disease states and immunological phenotypes.

The sequenced sample was PBMCs. The receptor's source is a man younger than 30 in good health and CMV-seropositive.

The nucleotides are TGTGCCAGCAGCTTAGGGAGGGAGAGGGCAGATACGCAGTATTTT. The translation is CASSLGRERADTQYF. The receptor chain draws on TRBV7-8 and TRBJ2-3; the D gene is perhaps TRBD2, on 6 matching bases. The CDR3 covers 15 residues, taking in both the cysteine and the phenylalanine. Only CDR3 DNA remains: 45 bases, in frame from the first base. The germline V gene encodes CDR1 SGHVS and CDR2 FQNEAQ. Deletion took 1 base off V and 4 bases off J, with a span of 12 bases between the germline ends.